A selection of T cell receptor beta chains follows, all from one sample in a study of cytomegalovirus exposure and HLA in healthy donors. Repertoires were generated with immunoSEQ multiplex PCR, while TCRdb's copy carries only in-frame clones and drops some. The listing records tens of thousands of clones. Sample: PBMCs. All receptors come from a woman aged 18-29 years in good health and CMV-seronegative. The CDR3 runs from the conserved cysteine through the conserved F or W. The order of the fields is V gene, CDR3 protein.

TRBV5-1 CASSGPGTNSDNEQFF
TRBV29-1 CSVGGGSYNEQFF
TRBV7-2 CASIELLNTEAFF
TRBV18 CASSAWGGLDMNEQFF
TRBV11-2 CASSLGDSSNRPQHF
TRBV6-1 CASRGGDGTYNEQFF
TRBV5-1 CASNRLAGADEQYF
TRBV7-2 CASSWTGLGSPLHF
TRBV27 CASSYPAGGPYEQYF
TRBV11-3 CASARGYEQYF